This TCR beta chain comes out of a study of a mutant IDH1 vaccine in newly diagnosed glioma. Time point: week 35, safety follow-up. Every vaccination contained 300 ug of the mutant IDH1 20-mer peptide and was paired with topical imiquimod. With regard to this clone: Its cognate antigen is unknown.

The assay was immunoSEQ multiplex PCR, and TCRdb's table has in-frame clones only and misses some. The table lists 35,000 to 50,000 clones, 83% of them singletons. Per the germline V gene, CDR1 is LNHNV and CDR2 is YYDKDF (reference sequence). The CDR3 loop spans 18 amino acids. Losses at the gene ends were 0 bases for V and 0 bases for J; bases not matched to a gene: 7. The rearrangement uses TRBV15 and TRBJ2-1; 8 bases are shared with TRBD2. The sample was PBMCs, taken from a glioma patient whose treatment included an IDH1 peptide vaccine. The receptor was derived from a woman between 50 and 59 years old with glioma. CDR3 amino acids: CATSRDPLAGASYNEQFF. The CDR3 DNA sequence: TGTGCCACCAGCAGAGATCCCCTAGCGGGTGCCTCCTACAATGAGCAGTTCTTC.